The 27 T cell receptor beta chains below were found in one sample sequenced in a study of Ad26.COV2.S vaccination and SARS-CoV-2 variants. This sample's treatment: about 20 received Ad26.COV2.S at low or high dose, single or two shots; about 5 received placebo; per-sample allocation not given. Each sample was drawn 63 days after the first injection (of vaccine or placebo). Here immunoSEQ multiplex PCR was the method, and the copy in TCRdb shows in-frame clones only, minus some. Among around 450,000 clones listed, more than 80% were seen once. Specimen: peripheral blood, collected in a trial of Ad26.COV2.S vaccine versus placebo. Receptors originate from a person aged 18 to 59 who received the Ad26.COV2.S COVID-19 vaccine or a placebo.

This chain links TRBV15 with TRBJ2-1; no firm D call. V lost 4 bases and J 4 bases, leaving 17 bases between the germline ends. Germline V gene sequence: CDR1 LNHNV, CDR2 YYDKDF (reference sequence). The CDR3 contains 16 residues. CDR3 DNA sequence: TGTGCCACCAGCAAAAATTCCTTGGGTGGTTACAATGAGCAGTTCTTC. Its protein is CATSKNSLGGYNEQFF.

V is TRBV2 and J is TRBJ1-4, with D unresolved. This CDR3 is 12 amino acids long. V gave up 7 bases and J gave up 8 bases, with 11 bases separating them. CDR1 is SNHLY, CDR2 FYNNEI, per germline. The CDR3 DNA follows: TGTGCCAGCAACGGAGCACTAGAAAAACTGTTTTTT. Its protein product is CASNGALEKLFF.

This chain joins TRBV30 and TRBJ1-1; a weak D match, TRBD1 (5 bases). The ends were cut back, 4 bases at V and 5 bases at J, with 23 bases in the middle. This CDR3 region has 16 residues. Germline V lookup: CDR1 GTSNPN, CDR2 SVGIG (reference sequence). DNA for the CDR3: TGTGCCTGGACGCACTTCGGCCGGGGGAGGAAGACTGAAGCTTTCTTT. Protein sequence: CAWTHFGRGRKTEAFF.

The V call is TRBV7-9, the J call TRBJ2-7, with D unresolved. Looked up from germline, CDR1 is SEHNR and CDR2 is FQNEAQ (reference sequence). The CDR3 is 13 amino acids. Trimming removed 4 bases at V and 5 bases at J, with 12 bases between. The CDR3 nucleotides read TGTGCCAGCAGCTATAGTAGGGTGCACGAGCAGTACTTC. Translating it yields CASSYSRVHEQYF.

V and J are TRBV6-2 or TRBV6-3 and TRBJ1-1, with TRBD1 identical over 9 bases. Germline assignment: CDR1 MNHEY and CDR2 SVGEGT. The CDR3 is 15 amino acids. The V and J ends lost 3 bases and 5 bases, in that order; junction bases with no gene match: 7. CDR3 loop: CASSYNRQGGTEAFF. CDR3 DNA sequence: TGTGCCAGCAGTTATAATAGACAGGGGGGGACTGAAGCTTTCTTT.

The genes are TRBV9 and TRBJ1-2; D not resolved. The V end lost 3 bases, the J end lost 2 bases, and 14 bases lay between the germline ends. This CDR3 contains 15 residues. The germline gives CDR1 SGDLS, CDR2 YYNGEE. CDR3 bases: TGTGCCAGCAGCGCCCCCAGGAGTAGAAACTATGGCTACACCTTC. This gives the protein CASSAPRSRNYGYTF.

This clone was seen only a few times. The J gene is TRBJ1-5, the V gene TRBV27; D gene unclear. CDR3 length: 14 amino acids. Germline CDR1 is MNHEY and CDR2 is SMNVEV (reference sequence). Trimming removed 4 bases from V and 2 bases from J, with 9 bases in between. CDR3 amino acids: CASSSLQGNQPQHF. CDR3 coding DNA: TGTGCCAGCAGTTCCCTGCAGGGCAATCAGCCCCAGCATTTT.

The J gene is TRBJ2-1, the V gene TRBV5-4, with D tentatively TRBD2 (6 bases). This CDR3 is 17 amino acids long. Trimming took 5 bases from V and 8 from J, leaving 26 bases between them. Germline V gives CDR1 SGHNT, CDR2 YYREEE (reference sequence). CDR3 loop: CASSLLQRARTGHEQFF. Here the CDR3 DNA reads TGTGCCAGCAGTCTTCTTCAGCGGGCTCGAACCGGCCATGAGCAGTTCTTC.

This clone appeared once. This rearrangement joins TRBV6-2 or TRBV6-3 to TRBJ2-7, with D uncertain. Trimming took 2 bases from V and 2 from J, leaving 4 bases between them. Germline V gene lookup returns CDR1 MNHEY and CDR2 SVGEGT. The CDR3 is 12 amino acids. The CDR3 loop reads CASSYRAYEQYF. The CDR3 DNA reads TGTGCCAGCAGTTACCGAGCCTACGAGCAGTACTTC.

The table lists this clone with a count of one. The chain combines TRBV6-6 with TRBJ2-1; D not resolved. V lost 8 bases and J 1 base, leaving 6 bases between the germline ends. The length of the CDR3 is 12 residues. From germline, CDR1 is MNHNY and CDR2 SVGAGI (reference sequence). In DNA form, the CDR3 reads TGTGCCAGCGGAGCTTCCTACAATGAGCAGTTCTTC. It encodes CASGASYNEQFF.

The chain carries TRBV18 and TRBJ2-2; 7 nucleotides line up with TRBD2. The CDR3 has 16 residues. The germline V gene has CDR1 KGHSH and CDR2 LQKENI. V lost 2 bases, J lost 2 bases, and 5 bases stayed unmatched. The CDR3 spells CASSPVSGGNTGELFF. CDR3 DNA sequence: TGTGCCAGCTCACCAGTCTCGGGAGGCAACACCGGGGAGCTGTTTTTT.

The V call is TRBV27, the J call TRBJ2-2; D gene uncertain. CDR3 size: 13 residues. The germline V gene has CDR1 MNHEY and CDR2 SMNVEV (reference sequence). Trimming stripped 3 bases from V and 1 base from J, with 3 bases between. As DNA, the CDR3 is TGTGCCAGCAGTTTCAGGAACACCGGGGAGCTGTTTTTT. It encodes CASSFRNTGELFF.

The chain links TRBV7-2 to TRBJ2-3; no reliable D call. CDR1 SGHTA and CDR2 FQGNSA come from the germline V gene. Trimming took off 2 bases at V and 2 bases at J, with 11 bases between the two ends. CDR3 length: 15 amino acids. The CDR3: CASSLQRLPTDTQYF. CDR3 bases: TGTGCCAGCAGCTTACAAAGATTACCCACAGATACGCAGTATTTT.

The V and J genes are TRBV7-2 and TRBJ2-3; 7 bases align to TRBD1. There are 15 residues in the CDR3. Trimming took 5 bases from V and 3 from J; bases not matched to a gene: 8. CDR1 and CDR2 from the germline V gene are SGHTA and FQGNSA. The CDR3 spells CASSHDRALTDTQYF. The CDR3, as DNA: TGTGCCAGCAGCCATGACAGGGCCCTAACAGATACGCAGTATTTT.

V is TRBV5-1 and J is TRBJ1-1; a possible D gene is TRBD1 (6 bases). Germline V CDR1 and CDR2: SGHRS, YFSETQ. V was shortened by 3 bases and J by 5 bases, with 14 bases between the two germline ends. The CDR3 spans 14 residues. The CDR3 loop is CASSSGGGRTEAFF. DNA of the CDR3: TGCGCCAGCAGCTCCGGAGGGGGGAGAACTGAAGCTTTCTTT.

The chain combines TRBV11-2 with TRBJ1-1; maybe TRBD1 (6 bases). Germline V gene data show CDR1 as SGHAT and CDR2 as FQNNGV. The CDR3 covers 14 residues. V was trimmed by 1 base and J by 4 bases, leaving 10 bases between them. The DNA of the CDR3 is TGTGCCAGCAGCTTAGCGGGGGCGCGCACTGAAGCTTTCTTT. This encodes CASSLAGARTEAFF.

The CDR3 sequence is CASSQDIGRNNEQFF. The CDR3 DNA sequence: TGTGCCAGCAGCCAAGACATCGGGCGGAACAATGAGCAGTTCTTC. The J gene is TRBJ2-1, the V gene TRBV14; no definite D call. Trimming took 0 bases from V and 5 from J, leaving 11 bases between them. The germline V gene has CDR1 SGHDN and CDR2 FVKESK. The CDR3 runs to 15 residues.

J is TRBJ1-1 and V is TRBV7-2; D unresolved. Trimming stripped 2 bases from V and 0 bases from J, with 10 bases between. Per the germline V gene, CDR1 is SGHTA and CDR2 is FQGNSA. The CDR3 totals 15 residues. The CDR3: CASSLQGTMNTEAFF. The DNA of the CDR3 is TGTGCCAGCAGCTTACAAGGCACAATGAACACTGAAGCTTTCTTT.

The chain uses TRBV28 and TRBJ1-1, with TRBD1 identical over 7 bases. Per the germline V gene, CDR1 is MDHEN and CDR2 is SYDVKM. The junction had 4 bases not matched to a gene; V was cut back by 5 bases and J by 1 base. The CDR3 contains 14 residues. The CDR3 DNA sequence: TGTGCCAGCAGTACCAGGGGGGGGAACACTGAAGCTTTCTTT. It is translated as CASSTRGGNTEAFF.

The chain uses TRBV11-2 and TRBJ2-1; 7 bases agree with TRBD2. Germline CDR1 is SGHAT and CDR2 is FQNNGV. The CDR3 has 13 residues. The trim removed 3 bases at V and 12 bases at J, leaving 8 bases unmatched. The CDR3 nucleotides are TGTGCCAGCAGCTTCTCGGGGGGTCATGGGCAGTTCTTC. It translates to CASSFSGGHGQFF.

The chain joins TRBV19 to TRBJ2-2, with 7 bases fitting TRBD1. The germline gives CDR1 LNHDA, CDR2 SQIVND (reference sequence). This CDR3 has 17 amino acids. After removal of 0 bases from V and 6 bases from J, the junction contained 10 bases not matched to a gene. The CDR3 loop reads CASSIDPTGVGPGELFF. The CDR3 DNA is TGTGCCAGTAGTATAGATCCAACAGGGGTGGGACCCGGGGAGCTGTTTTTT.

The chain has TRBV11-2 and TRBJ2-7; TRBD1 matches 9 bases. J was trimmed by 2 bases and V by 4 bases; bases with no gene match: 6. CDR3 size: 15 residues. Per the germline V gene, CDR1 is SGHAT and CDR2 is FQNNGV. DNA for the CDR3: TGTGCCAGCAGCTCAAGGCGGGACAGGGCCTACGAGCAGTACTTC. Translated: CASSSRRDRAYEQYF.

The genes are TRBV3-1 (or the pseudogene TRBV3-2) and TRBJ2-1, with 10 bases aligning to TRBD2. Germline CDR1 and CDR2: LGHDT and YNNKEL (reference sequence). The length of the CDR3 is 17 residues. J lost 5 bases, V lost 0 bases, and 7 bases had no gene match. Here the CDR3 DNA reads TGTGCCAGCAGCCAAGATCTAAGCGGGAGGGCCGACAATGAGCAGTTCTTC. Translating it yields CASSQDLSGRADNEQFF.

The CDR3 nucleotides are TGTGCCAGCAGAACCGGGACAGGGAATGAAAAACTGTTTTTT. This gives the protein CASRTGTGNEKLFF. The V and J genes are TRBV6-6 and TRBJ1-4; 9 positions agree with TRBD1. J lost 5 bases, V lost 6 bases, and 4 bases had no gene match. Germline CDR1 MNHNY, CDR2 SVGAGI (reference sequence). The CDR3 sequence is 14 residues long.

V usage is TRBV9 and J usage is TRBJ2-3; 15 bases map to TRBD2. Germline-derived CDR1 and CDR2 are SGDLS and YYNGEE. The CDR3 totals 17 residues. Trimming took 0 bases from V and 9 from J; bases not matched to a gene: 8. The CDR3 is CASSVAGGLAGGGTQYF. The CDR3 DNA is TGTGCCAGCAGCGTAGCTGGGGGACTAGCGGGAGGTGGAACGCAGTATTTT. Combining the CDR3 with reference TRBV9 and TRBJ2-3 gives the whole variable domain DSGVTQTPKHLITATGQRVTLRCSPRSGDLSVYWYQQSLDQGLQFLIQYYNGEERAKGNILERFSAQQFPDLHSELNLSSLELGDSALYFCASSVAGGLAGGGTQYFGPGTRLTVL.

CDR3 sequence (DNA): TGTGCCAGCAGTTCCGAACAGGGTAGCTATAATTCACCCCTCCACTTT. This translates into CASSSEQGSYNSPLHF. The genes are TRBV6-6 and TRBJ1-6, with D possibly TRBD1 on 6 matching bases. In germline, CDR1 is MNHNY, CDR2 SVGAGI (reference sequence). V was cut by 4 bases and J by 3 bases, with 13 bases left in between. This CDR3 region has 16 residues.

This sequence joins TRBV11-2 and TRBJ1-6; no definite D call. Germline loops: CDR1 SGHAT, CDR2 FQNNGV. V lost 3 bases and J 0 bases, leaving 12 bases between the germline ends. This CDR3 is 17 amino acids long. For the CDR3, the DNA is TGTGCCAGCAGCTTTTCAAGGGTCGGCTCCTATAATTCACCCCTCCACTTT. It yields the protein CASSFSRVGSYNSPLHF. Filled out from reference TRBV11-2 and TRBJ1-6, the complete variable domain reads EAGVAQSPRYKIIEKRQSVAFWCNPISGHATLYWYQQILGQGPKLLIQFQNNGVVDDSQLPKDRFSAERLKGVDSTLKIQPAKLEDSAVYLCASSFSRVGSYNSPLHFGNGTRLTVT.